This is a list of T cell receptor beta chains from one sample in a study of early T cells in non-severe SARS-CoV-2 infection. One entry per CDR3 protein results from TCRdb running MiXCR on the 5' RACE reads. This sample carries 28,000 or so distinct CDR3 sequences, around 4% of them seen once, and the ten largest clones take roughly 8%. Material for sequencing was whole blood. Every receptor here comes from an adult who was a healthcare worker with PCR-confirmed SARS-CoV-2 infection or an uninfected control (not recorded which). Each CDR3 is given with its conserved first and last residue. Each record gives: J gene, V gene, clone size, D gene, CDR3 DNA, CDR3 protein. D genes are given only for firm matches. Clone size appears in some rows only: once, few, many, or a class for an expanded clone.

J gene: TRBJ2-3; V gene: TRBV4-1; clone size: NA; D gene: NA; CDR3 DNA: TGCGCCAGCAGCCAGACATCGGGCTCCTCGGGGACAGATACGCAGTATTTT; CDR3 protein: CASSQTSGSSGTDTQYF
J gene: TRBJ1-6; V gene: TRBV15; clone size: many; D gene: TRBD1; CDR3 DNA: TGTGCCACCAGCAAAGGACAGGGGGATTCACCCCTCCACTTT; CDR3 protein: CATSKGQGDSPLHF
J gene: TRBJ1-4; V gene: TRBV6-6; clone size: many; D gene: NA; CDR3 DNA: TGTGCCAGCAGCCCGCGCGGACAGCCCCTAGAAAAACTGTTTTTT; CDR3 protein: CASSPRGQPLEKLFF
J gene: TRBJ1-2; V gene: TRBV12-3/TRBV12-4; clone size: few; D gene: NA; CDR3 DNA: TGTGCCAGCAGTCTTTTGGGACCCCCCGTGGGTGGCTACACCTTC; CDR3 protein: CASSLLGPPVGGYTF
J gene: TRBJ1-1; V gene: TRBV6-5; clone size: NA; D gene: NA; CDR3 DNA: TGTGCCAGCAGTAAACCCGGGGGGACTGAAGCTTTCTTT; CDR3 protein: CASSKPGGTEAFF
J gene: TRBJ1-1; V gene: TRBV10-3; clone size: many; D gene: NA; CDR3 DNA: TGTGCCATCAGCTCCGGGGCGGGGGTCAGCACTGAAGCTTTCTTT; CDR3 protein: CAISSGAGVSTEAFF
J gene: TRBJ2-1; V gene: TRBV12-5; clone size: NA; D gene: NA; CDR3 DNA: TGTGCTAGTGATGGTGAGGGATCCTACAATGAGCAGTTCTTC; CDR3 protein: CASDGEGSYNEQFF
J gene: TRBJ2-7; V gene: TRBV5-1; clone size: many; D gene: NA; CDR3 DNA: TGCGCCAGCAGCTTGGGTCGCCCAGTGACTTACGAGCAGTACTTC; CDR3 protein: CASSLGRPVTYEQYF
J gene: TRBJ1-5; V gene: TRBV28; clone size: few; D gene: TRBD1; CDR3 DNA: TGTGCCAGCAGTGATGAGGACAGGGGAGATCAGCCCCAGCATTTT; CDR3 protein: CASSDEDRGDQPQHF
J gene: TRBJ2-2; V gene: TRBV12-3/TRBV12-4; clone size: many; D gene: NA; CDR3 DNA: TGTGCCTGTATCTCGGGGGCGTCAAGGACCGGGGAGCTGTTTTTT; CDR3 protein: CACISGASRTGELFF
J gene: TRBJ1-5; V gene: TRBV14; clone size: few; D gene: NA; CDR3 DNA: TGTGCCAGCAGCCAGGGAATCGGTCAGCCCCAGCATTTT; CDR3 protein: CASSQGIGQPQHF
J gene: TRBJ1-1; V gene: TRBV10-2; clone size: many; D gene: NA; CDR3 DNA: TGCGCCAGCGGCGACAGCATGAACACTGAAGCTTTCTTT; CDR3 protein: CASGDSMNTEAFF
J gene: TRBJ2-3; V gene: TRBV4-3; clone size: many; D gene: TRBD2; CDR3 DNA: TGCGCCAGCAGCCTGGGACTAGCGGGGGGAGATACGCAGTATTTT; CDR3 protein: CASSLGLAGGDTQYF
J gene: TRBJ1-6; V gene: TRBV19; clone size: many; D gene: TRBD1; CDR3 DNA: TGTGCCAGTAGTCCAGGGGGTTCACCCCTCCACTTT; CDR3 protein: CASSPGGSPLHF
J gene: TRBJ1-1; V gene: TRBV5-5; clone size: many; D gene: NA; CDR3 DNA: TGTGCCAGCATCCTAAACGCGGGAGTGAACACTGAAGCTTTCTTT; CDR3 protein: CASILNAGVNTEAFF
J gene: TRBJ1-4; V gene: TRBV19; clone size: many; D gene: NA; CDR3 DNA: TGTGCCAGTAAGGACAGCCAGCCAACTAATGAAAAACTGTTTTTT; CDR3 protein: CASKDSQPTNEKLFF
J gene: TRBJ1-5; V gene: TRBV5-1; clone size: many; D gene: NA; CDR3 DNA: TGCGCCAGCAGGCTGGGCGGGGATAATCAGCCCCAGCATTTT; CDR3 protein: CASRLGGDNQPQHF
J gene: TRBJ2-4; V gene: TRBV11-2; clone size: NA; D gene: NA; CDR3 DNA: TGTGCCAGCAGCTTAGATTGGGCGGGGAACATTCAGTACTTC; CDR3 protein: CASSLDWAGNIQYF
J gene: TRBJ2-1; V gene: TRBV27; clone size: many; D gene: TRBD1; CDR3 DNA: TGTGCCAGCAGCTCCGGGACAGGGGGCTTGGATGAGCAGTTCTTC; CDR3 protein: CASSSGTGGLDEQFF
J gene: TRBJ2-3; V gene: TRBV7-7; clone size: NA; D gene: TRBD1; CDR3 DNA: TGTGCTAGCAGCCCTTCGTCCCAGGGGGTAGATACGCAGTATTTT; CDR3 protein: CASSPSSQGVDTQYF
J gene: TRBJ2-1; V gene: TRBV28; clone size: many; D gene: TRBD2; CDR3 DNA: TGTGCCAGCAGTTCCCTTGGGGCGGGAGATCATGAGCAGTTCTTC; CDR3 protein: CASSSLGAGDHEQFF
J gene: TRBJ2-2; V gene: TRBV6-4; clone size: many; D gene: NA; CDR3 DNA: TGTGCCAGCACCAACAGGCCCACCGGGGAGCTGTTTTTT; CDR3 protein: CASTNRPTGELFF
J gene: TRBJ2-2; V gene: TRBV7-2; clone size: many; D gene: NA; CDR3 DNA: TGTGCCAGCAGGATATCGGGGGAGCTGTTTTTT; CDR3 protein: CASRISGELFF
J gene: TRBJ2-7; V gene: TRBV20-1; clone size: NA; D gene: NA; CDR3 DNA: TGCAGTGCTAGCGGACTCGGTCAACGCGAGCAGTACTTC; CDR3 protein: CSASGLGQREQYF
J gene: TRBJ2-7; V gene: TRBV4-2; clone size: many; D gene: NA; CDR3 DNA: TGTGCCAGCAGCCAAGTCAGGGGTTACGAGCAGTACTTC; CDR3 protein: CASSQVRGYEQYF
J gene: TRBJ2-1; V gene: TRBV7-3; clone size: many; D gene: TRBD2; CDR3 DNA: TGTGCCAGCAGCCTCATGGCGGGGGACTCCTACAATGAGCAGTTCTTC; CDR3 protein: CASSLMAGDSYNEQFF
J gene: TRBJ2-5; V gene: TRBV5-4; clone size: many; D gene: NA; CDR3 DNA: TGTGCCAGCTCGGAGGTCAGAGGGAATCAAGAGACCCAGTACTTC; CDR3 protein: CASSEVRGNQETQYF
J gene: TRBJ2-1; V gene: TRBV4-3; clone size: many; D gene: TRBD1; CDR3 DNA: TGCGCCAGCAGCCGGACAGGGCTGAATCGGGATGAGCAGTTCTTC; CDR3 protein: CASSRTGLNRDEQFF
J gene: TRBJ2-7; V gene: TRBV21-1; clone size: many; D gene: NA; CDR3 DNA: TGTGCCGGCCCAGCGGAGATCTACGAGCAGTACTTC; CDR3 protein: CAGPAEIYEQYF
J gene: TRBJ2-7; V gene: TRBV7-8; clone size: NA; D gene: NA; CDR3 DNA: TGTGCCAGCAGCCCTTCGCGGGAGCAGTACTTC; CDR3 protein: CASSPSREQYF
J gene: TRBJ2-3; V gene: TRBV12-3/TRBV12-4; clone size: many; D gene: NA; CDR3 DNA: TGTGCCAGCAGTTTAAAAGGGGGGGGCGCCACAGATACGCAGTATTTT; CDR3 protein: CASSLKGGGATDTQYF
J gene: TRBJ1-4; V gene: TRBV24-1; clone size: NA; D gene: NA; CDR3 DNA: TGTGCCACCAGTGATCGTCGCGCTGAAAAACTGTTTTTT; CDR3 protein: CATSDRRAEKLFF
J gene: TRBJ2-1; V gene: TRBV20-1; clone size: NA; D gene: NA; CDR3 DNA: TGCAGTGCTAGAGTCAACCGAGGCTACAATGAGCAGTTCTTC; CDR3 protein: CSARVNRGYNEQFF
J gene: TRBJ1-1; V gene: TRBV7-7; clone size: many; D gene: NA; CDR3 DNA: TGTGCTAGCAGCTTAGCCGGAGACACTGAAGCTTTCTTT; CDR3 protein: CASSLAGDTEAFF
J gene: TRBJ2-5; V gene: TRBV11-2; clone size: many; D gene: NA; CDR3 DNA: TGTGCCAGCAGCCCCCTTACCGAGACCCAGTACTTC; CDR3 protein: CASSPLTETQYF
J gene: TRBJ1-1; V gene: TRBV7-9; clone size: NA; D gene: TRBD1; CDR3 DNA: TGTGCCAGCAGCCCCTCGACAGGGATGAACACTGAAGCTTTCTTT; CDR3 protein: CASSPSTGMNTEAFF
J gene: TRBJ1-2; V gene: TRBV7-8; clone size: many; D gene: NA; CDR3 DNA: TGTGCCAGCAGCCGCCTGAGTAACTATGGCTACACCTTC; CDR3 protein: CASSRLSNYGYTF
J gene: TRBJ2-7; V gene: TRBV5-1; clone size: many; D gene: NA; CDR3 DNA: TGCGCCAGCAAAGTTGAGGGTGGCGAGCAGTACTTC; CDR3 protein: CASKVEGGEQYF
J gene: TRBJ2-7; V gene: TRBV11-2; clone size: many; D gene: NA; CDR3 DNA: TGTGCCAGCAGCCCCCGGGGGACGGGGGTCCTAAGAGACGAGCAGTACTTC; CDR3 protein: CASSPRGTGVLRDEQYF
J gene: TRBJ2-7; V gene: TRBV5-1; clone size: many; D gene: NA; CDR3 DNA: TGCGCCAGCAGCTTCCCCCAGGGAGAGCAGTACTTC; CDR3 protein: CASSFPQGEQYF
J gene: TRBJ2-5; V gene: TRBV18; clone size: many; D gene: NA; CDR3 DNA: TGTGCCAGCTCACCAAGAGACAGCAGGCAGACCCAGTACTTC; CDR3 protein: CASSPRDSRQTQYF
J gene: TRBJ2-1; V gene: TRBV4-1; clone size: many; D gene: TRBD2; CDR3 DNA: TGCGCCAGCAGCCAAGCTAGCGGGAGATACAATGAGCAGTTCTTC; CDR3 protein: CASSQASGRYNEQFF
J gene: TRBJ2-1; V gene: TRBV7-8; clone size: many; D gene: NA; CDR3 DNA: TGTGCGACAGCAGCCCCCCTGGGGAGAAATGAGCAGTTCTTC; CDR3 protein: CATAAPLGRNEQFF
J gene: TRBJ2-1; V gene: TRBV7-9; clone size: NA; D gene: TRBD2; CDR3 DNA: TGTGCCAGCAGCTTAACACGGACTAGCGGGGGGAATGAGCAGTTCTTC; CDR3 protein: CASSLTRTSGGNEQFF
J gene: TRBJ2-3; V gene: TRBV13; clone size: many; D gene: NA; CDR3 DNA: TGTGCCAGCAGCGCCGGACTTAGGCACGTAGGTACGCAGTATTTT; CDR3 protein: CASSAGLRHVGTQYF
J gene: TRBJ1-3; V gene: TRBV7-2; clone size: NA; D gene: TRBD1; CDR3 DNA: TGTGCCAGCAGCTTCACCGGGACAGGAAGCTCTGGAAACACCATATATTTT; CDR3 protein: CASSFTGTGSSGNTIYF
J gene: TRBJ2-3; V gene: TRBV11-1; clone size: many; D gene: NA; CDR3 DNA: TGTGCCAGCAGCTTCAGGACAGCTCTCCGAGATACGCAGTATTTT; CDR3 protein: CASSFRTALRDTQYF
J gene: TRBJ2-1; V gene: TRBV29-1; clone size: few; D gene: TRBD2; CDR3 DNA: TGCAGCGTAAGCGGGGCAACCTACAATGAGCAGTTCTTC; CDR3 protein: CSVSGATYNEQFF
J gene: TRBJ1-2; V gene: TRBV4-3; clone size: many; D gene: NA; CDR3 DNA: TGCGCCAGCAGCCAAGATGCCGGTAAAGCTAACTATGGCTACACCTTC; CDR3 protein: CASSQDAGKANYGYTF
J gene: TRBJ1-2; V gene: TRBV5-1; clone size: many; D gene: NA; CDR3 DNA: TGCGCCAGCAGCTTGAGTGGGGACGGTGGCTACACCTTC; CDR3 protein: CASSLSGDGGYTF
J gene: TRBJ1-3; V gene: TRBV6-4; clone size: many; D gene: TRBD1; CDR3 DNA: TGTGCCAGCAGTGACATCCTTGGACAGGGGCCGGACACCATATATTTT; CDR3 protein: CASSDILGQGPDTIYF
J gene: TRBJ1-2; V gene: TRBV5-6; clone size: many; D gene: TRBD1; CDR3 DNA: TGTGCCAGCAGCGTTATTCAGGGGGGATCCTATGGCTACACCTTC; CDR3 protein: CASSVIQGGSYGYTF
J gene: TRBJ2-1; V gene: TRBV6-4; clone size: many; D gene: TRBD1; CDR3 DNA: TGTGCCAGCAGCGTCGGGACAGGGGAATACAATGAGCAGTTCTTC; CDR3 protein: CASSVGTGEYNEQFF
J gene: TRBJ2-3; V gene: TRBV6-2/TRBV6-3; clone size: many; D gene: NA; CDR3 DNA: TGTGCCAGCAATTGGAGGGAAGTTAGGGATACGCAGTATTTT; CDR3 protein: CASNWREVRDTQYF
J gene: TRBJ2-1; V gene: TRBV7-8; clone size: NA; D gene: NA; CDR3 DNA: TGTGCCAGCAGACAAATACTAGGGCGCGAGCAGTTCTTC; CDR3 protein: CASRQILGREQFF